This passage covers 23 T cell receptor beta chains from one sample sequenced in a study of T cell clonality in common variable immunodeficiency. Clones were read by immunoSEQ multiplex PCR, and TCRdb kept only the in-frame ones, dropping some. The sample shows 57,000 or so clones, none of them appearing just once. The sequencing input was peripheral blood mononuclear cells. These receptor sequences come from a person between 18 and 70 years old in good health.

This clone was found many times. The missing CDR3 end, 3 residues past where the read stops, is filled in from the germline J gene. The chain joins TRBV28 to TRBJ2-7, with 8 positions matching TRBD2. This CDR3 is 17 amino acids long. Germline CDR1 MDHEN, CDR2 SYDVKM. Trimming took 5 bases from V and 0 from J; bases not matched to a gene: 12. CDR3 bases read: TGTGCCAGCAGTACCGAAGCGGGAGTGGGCCTCTCCTACGAG. As protein: CASSTEAGVGLSYE. The whole CDR3 reads CASSTEAGVGLSYEQYF.

This clone has at least ten counts. The read halts 3 residues ahead of the CDR3 end, with the missing end drawn from the germline J gene. V is TRBV20-1 and J is TRBJ1-1; D is perhaps TRBD1 (6 bases). CDR1 and CDR2 from the germline V gene are DFQATT and SNEGSKA (reference sequence). The V end was cut by 3 bases, the J end by 2 bases, with 7 bases between. The CDR3 consists of 12 residues. The CDR3: CSARDRNTEAFF. The DNA read from the CDR3 is TGCAGTGCTAGGGACAGAAACACTGAA.

Ten or more counts support this clone. The CDR3 end falls 3 residues outside the read, so it is completed with the germline J gene. The rearrangement uses TRBV9 and TRBJ2-4; 13 nucleotides match TRBD2. The CDR3 extends over 15 amino acids. The V gene end was trimmed by 4 bases and the J gene end by 6 bases; junction bases not matched to a gene: 4. CDR1 and CDR2 (germline): SGDLS, YYNGEE. Incomplete CDR3 DNA: TGTGCCAGCAGCCGACTAGCGGGAGGTGGAAACATT. Its translation is CASSRLAGGGNI. The whole CDR3 sequence is CASSRLAGGGNIQYF.

This clone showed up many times. The sequenced fragment ends 3 residues before the CDR3 boundary, so the rest is inferred from the germline J gene. The chain links TRBV11-2 to TRBJ2-3; no clear D gene. Germline CDR1 reads SGHAT; CDR2 reads FQNNGV. Trimming removed 2 bases at V and 0 bases at J, with 9 bases between. The CDR3 contains 15 residues. This chain's CDR3 is CASSLLLYSTDTQYF. The CDR3 bases that were read are TGTGCCAGCAGCTTATTGCTCTATAGCACAGATACG.

In its sample, this clone was seen many times. Read data end 3 residues before the CDR3 end; the end is taken from the germline J gene. This chain links TRBV19 with TRBJ2-2; 12 bases are shared with TRBD1. The CDR3 sequence is 15 residues long. Germline V gene data show CDR1 as LNHDA and CDR2 as SQIVND (reference sequence). V trimming: 4 bases; J trimming: 8 bases; junction bases outside the gene matches: 5. The chain's CDR3 is CASSRGQGALGELFF. CDR3 DNA, as far as it was read: TGTGCCAGTAGTAGGGGACAGGGGGCGCTGGGGGAG. The full variable domain, completed using reference TRBV19 and TRBJ2-2, is DGGITQSPKYLFRKEGQNVTLSCEQNLNHDAMYWYRQDPGQGLRLIYYSQIVNDFQKGDIAEGYSVSREKKESFPLTVTSAQKNPTAFYLCASSRGQGALGELFFGEGSRLTVL.

This clone came up many times. The read ends 3 residues early relative to the CDR3; the germline J gene fills the gap. V is TRBV19 and J is TRBJ2-2; no firm D call. V lost 6 bases and J 4 bases, leaving 12 bases between the germline ends. CDR3 length equals 14 residues. Germline V lookup: CDR1 LNHDA, CDR2 SQIVND (reference sequence). CDR3 bases read: TGTGCCAGTAGATTTGCGGATTTCACCGGGGAG. Translation: CASRFADFTGE. The complete CDR3 protein is CASRFADFTGELFF.

This clone was seen more than once but under ten times. The sequenced fragment ends 3 residues before the CDR3 boundary, so the rest is inferred from the germline J gene. The V gene is TRBV19, the J gene TRBJ2-2; 8 positions match TRBD1. Losses at the gene ends were 5 bases for V and 8 bases for J; bases not matched to a gene: 22. Germline CDR1 LNHDA, CDR2 SQIVND (reference sequence). The CDR3 has 19 amino acids. The sequenced part of the CDR3 DNA is TGTGCCAGTAGTTTACCGGGACAGGTTACCCTCCTCTCGACTGGGGAG. It yields the protein CASSLPGQVTLLSTGE. The full CDR3 reads CASSLPGQVTLLSTGELFF.

The sample holds many counts of this clone. CDR3 DNA (partial): TGCAGTGCAGGGGACTTACCCTCCTACAATGAG. Translated, it gives CSAGDLPSYNE. In full, the CDR3 is CSAGDLPSYNEQFF. The chain combines TRBV20-1 with TRBJ2-1; tentatively, D is TRBD2 (6 bases). The read comes to an end 3 residues before the CDR3 does, leaving the germline J gene to fill in the end. Germline V CDR1 and CDR2: DFQATT, SNEGSKA (reference sequence). The CDR3 length is 14 residues. The germline V and J ends were trimmed by 6 bases and 0 bases, with 12 bases remaining between them.

This clone was recorded at least ten times. This CDR3 reads CASDPEAGTEAFF. The part of the CDR3 DNA that was read is TGTGCCAGCGACCCTGAAGCGGGGACTGAA. The chain couples TRBV2 to TRBJ1-1; D is unclear. The DNA ends 3 residues before the CDR3 does, and the rest of the CDR3 is filled in from the germline J gene. The CDR3 is made up of 13 amino acids. The germline gives CDR1 SNHLY, CDR2 FYNNEI. The V end was cut by 8 bases, the J end by 5 bases, with 15 bases between.

This clone was observed many times. The sequenced fragment ends 3 residues before the CDR3 boundary, so the rest is inferred from the germline J gene. V is TRBV5-1 and J is TRBJ2-2, with 9 bases aligning to TRBD2. CDR1 SGHRS and CDR2 YFSETQ come from the germline V gene. The J segment lost 8 bases and the V segment lost 0 bases, leaving 5 bases of the junction unmatched. The CDR3 spans 15 residues. The CDR3 bases that were read are TGCGCCAGCAGCTTGGATGCGGGAGGGCCAGGGGAG. Translation gives CASSLDAGGPGE. Given in full, the CDR3 is CASSLDAGGPGELFF.

Comment on this clone: The CDR3 goes on 3 residues after the read ends, and that part is filled in from the germline J gene. This sequence joins TRBV7-9 and TRBJ2-2; D call uncertain. Trimming cost V 3 bases and J 3 bases, with 8 bases left between them. This CDR3 is built from 14 residues. Germline CDR1 and CDR2: SEHNR and FQNEAQ (reference sequence). CDR3 DNA, as far as it was read: TGTGCCAGCAGCTTTATTCCTCACACCGGGGAG. It yields the protein CASSFIPHTGE. The entire CDR3 protein reads CASSFIPHTGELFF.

This clone showed up many times. The CDR3 end falls 3 residues outside the read, so it is completed with the germline J gene. V and J are TRBV10-1 and TRBJ2-3; TRBD1 might be the D (5 bases). Germline values: CDR1 WNHNN, CDR2 SYGVQD (reference sequence). This CDR3 spans 16 amino acids. The V and J ends lost 8 bases and 1 base respectively, with 19 bases between them. The CDR3 here is CASPHWGPYRTDTQYF. The CDR3 bases that were read are TGCGCCAGCCCCCATTGGGGCCCGTATCGCACAGATACG.

This clone has at least ten counts. The read ends 3 residues shy of where the CDR3 ends; the end is completed using the germline J gene. V gene TRBV5-1 combines with J gene TRBJ2-3; TRBD2 matches at 10 bases. The V and J ends lost 2 bases and 6 bases, in that order; junction bases with no gene match: 6. Per the germline V gene, CDR1 is SGHRS and CDR2 is YFSETQ. This CDR3 has 15 residues. The CDR3 loop reads CASSLAGGPGDTQYF. The CDR3 bases that were read are TGCGCCAGCAGCTTAGCGGGAGGGCCAGGGGATACG.

As to this clone: From the germline J gene comes the end of the CDR3, since the read stops 3 residues before it. The rearrangement links TRBV30 to TRBJ2-7, with TRBD1 as a possible D gene (7 bases). This CDR3 is 14 amino acids long. Germline V gene data show CDR1 as GTSNPN and CDR2 as SVGIG (reference sequence). V lost 5 bases, J lost 6 bases, and 20 bases lay in between. The CDR3 bases that were read are TGTGCCTGGGGCCGGGGGTTTACAGGGGCCGAG. This sequence encodes CAWGRGFTGAE. The entire CDR3 protein is CAWGRGFTGAEQYF.

This clone was picked up many times. The read halts 3 residues ahead of the CDR3 end, with the missing end drawn from the germline J gene. This chain connects TRBV6-2 or TRBV6-3 to TRBJ2-7, with TRBD2 matching over 7 bases. J gave up 2 bases and V 3 bases, and 13 bases lay outside the gene matches. There are 17 residues in the CDR3. Per germline, CDR1 MNHEY and CDR2 SVGEGT. The CDR3 bases that were read are TGTGCCAGCAGTTATTCTCGACCTAGCGGATACGCCTACGAG. It specifies CASSYSRPSGYAYE. The full CDR3 protein reads CASSYSRPSGYAYEQYF.

This clone was picked up many times. The read terminates 3 residues before the CDR3 end, so the remaining end is supplied by the germline J gene. The chain joins TRBV20-1 to TRBJ2-1, with TRBD2 matching over 13 bases. This CDR3 region has 13 residues. Germline trimming cut 6 bases from V and 9 bases from J; bases unmatched to any gene: 5. Germline V gives CDR1 DFQATT, CDR2 SNEGSKA (reference sequence). CDR3 loop: CSAKGLAGSEQFF. CDR3 DNA (partial): TGCAGTGCAAAGGGACTAGCGGGATCTGAG.

Many counts were recorded for this clone. The read falls 3 residues short of the CDR3 end, and the missing part is taken from the germline J gene. V usage is TRBV10-3 and J usage is TRBJ2-1, with 10 bases identical to TRBD1. Germline-derived CDR1 and CDR2 are ENHRY and SYGVKD. Germline trimming cut 4 bases from V and 9 bases from J; bases unmatched to any gene: 9. The CDR3 sequence is 15 residues long. CDR3 region: CAISVMGQGNSEQFF. The DNA read from the CDR3 is TGTGCCATCAGTGTAATGGGACAGGGGAACAGTGAG.

The table lists this clone with many counts. The CDR3 is cut off 3 residues early in the read; its end comes from the germline J gene. The chain is built from TRBV7-8 and TRBJ2-5, with 8 bases lining up with TRBD1. The CDR3 has 18 amino acids. The ends lost 4 bases at V and 2 bases at J; junction bases unmatched: 15. Germline values: CDR1 SGHVS, CDR2 FQNEAQ. Incomplete CDR3 DNA: TGTGCCAGCAGCTCACGGACAGGGCCCCAGAGATGGCAAGAGACC. Translated: CASSSRTGPQRWQET. The whole CDR3 protein reads CASSSRTGPQRWQETQYF.

Many counts were recorded for this clone. The read halts 3 residues ahead of the CDR3 end, with the missing end drawn from the germline J gene. This chain links TRBV7-9 with TRBJ1-4; possible D gene TRBD1, 5 bases. CDR3 length: 14 amino acids. The V gene's germline CDR1 is SEHNR and CDR2 FQNEAQ (reference sequence). Trimming removed 5 bases from V and 7 bases from J, with 14 bases in between. The CDR3 DNA, read in part, is TGTGCCAGCAGCGCGGGGGGGTCTGCTGAAAAA. Its translation: CASSAGGSAEK. The entire CDR3 reads CASSAGGSAEKLFF.

This clone was recorded many times. The sequenced fragment ends 3 residues before the CDR3 boundary, so the rest is inferred from the germline J gene. J is TRBJ2-1 and V is TRBV20-1; D not certain. The germline V gene has CDR1 DFQATT and CDR2 SNEGSKA (reference sequence). The CDR3 has 15 amino acids. V was shortened by 1 base and J by 1 base, with 11 bases between the two germline ends. The CDR3 bases that were read are TGCAGTGCTAGAGGTCCGGCGGTGTCCTACAATGAG. Translated, it gives CSARGPAVSYNE. The full CDR3 protein is CSARGPAVSYNEQFF.

This clone was counted at least ten times. The sample carries other DNA sequences with the same CDR3. The CDR3 spells CASSFGTGDYEQYF. Incomplete CDR3 DNA: TGTGCCAGTAGTTTCGGGACAGGGGACTACGAG. The genes are TRBV19 and TRBJ2-7; 10 bases align to TRBD1. The CDR3 goes on 3 residues after the read ends, and that part is filled in from the germline J gene. The germline gives CDR1 LNHDA, CDR2 SQIVND (reference sequence). J gave up 3 bases and V 5 bases, and 4 bases lay outside the gene matches. The CDR3 has 14 residues.

This clone was found many times. The read terminates 3 residues ahead of where the CDR3 ends, so the germline J gene completes it. The V and J genes are TRBV7-2 and TRBJ2-1, with D possibly TRBD2 on 6 matching bases. Trimming removed 1 base at V and 5 bases at J, with 12 bases between. In germline, CDR1 is SGHTA, CDR2 FQGNSA. CDR3 length: 15 amino acids. The CDR3 loop reads CASSLVGGGNNEQFF. The sequenced part of the CDR3 DNA is TGTGCCAGCAGCTTAGTGGGGGGAGGCAACAATGAG.

This clone appeared many times. The sequenced fragment ends 3 residues before the CDR3 boundary, so the rest is inferred from the germline J gene. This chain joins TRBV18 and TRBJ2-3, with 8 bases identical to TRBD1. The CDR3 is 15 amino acids. Trimming took 4 bases from V and 1 from J; bases not matched to a gene: 4. Germline V gene data show CDR1 as KGHSH and CDR2 as LQKENI. CDR3 residues: CASSLTGAGTDTQYF. The part of the CDR3 DNA that was read is TGTGCCAGCTCACTGACAGGGGCCGGCACAGATACG.